The 9 T cell receptor beta chains below all came from one sample that was sequenced in a study of T-cell reconstitution after alpha-beta-depleted transplantation in children. Researchers prepared the TCRbeta library using unique molecular identifiers, the study reports. TCRdb re-analysed the PCR reads in MiXCR, keeping a single row per CDR3 protein. The repertoire holds approximately 210,000 distinct CDR3 sequences, with roughly 15% as singletons. Material: PBMCs, mostly from graft donor cells, obtained 360 days after TCRalphabeta/CD19-depleted stem cell transplant. Receptors were obtained from a male patient aged 2 to 9 who had a stem cell transplant for acute lymphoblastic leukemia, so the T cells may come from the graft donor.

The chain recombines TRBV4-3 with TRBJ1-2, with 8 bases aligning to TRBD1. The CDR3 contains 16 residues. Germline loops: CDR1 LGHNA, CDR2 YSLEER. The V and J ends lost 4 bases and 4 bases, in that order; junction bases with no gene match: 11. The CDR3 reads CASSLIQGAKSYGYTF. CDR3 coding DNA: TGCGCCAGCAGCCTCATCCAGGGGGCGAAGAGCTATGGCTACACCTTC.

This clonotype was detected ten times or more. The chain employs TRBV20-1 and TRBJ2-7; D gene ambiguous. V was trimmed by 5 bases and J by 7 bases, leaving 12 bases between them. Germline lookup yields CDR1 DFQATT and CDR2 SNEGSKA (reference sequence). This CDR3 contains 11 residues. The CDR3 DNA reads as TGCAGTGCTGTGGACGGCGGAGAGCAGTACTTC. Protein: CSAVDGGEQYF.

This clonotype was detected only a few times. This chain joins TRBV10-3 and TRBJ1-1; 11 bases line up with TRBD1. Germline V gene data show CDR1 as ENHRY and CDR2 as SYGVKD. J was trimmed by 3 bases and V by 2 bases; bases with no gene match: 5. The CDR3 totals 16 residues. This chain's CDR3 is CAISETGTGGYTEAFF. DNA of the CDR3: TGTGCCATCAGTGAGACTGGGACAGGGGGTTACACTGAAGCTTTCTTT.

In DNA, the CDR3 is TGCGCCAGCAGCCAAGAGCGGGGCGGTAACACTGAAGCTTTCTTT. Protein: CASSQERGGNTEAFF. This sequence joins TRBV4-3 and TRBJ1-1; tentatively, D is TRBD1 (5 bases). Germline V gives CDR1 LGHNA, CDR2 YSLEER. The CDR3 is made up of 15 amino acids. V was clipped by 0 bases and J by 2 bases, with 10 bases between them.

This clonotype was detected a few times. The V call is TRBV12-3 or TRBV12-4, the J call TRBJ1-3; D is undetermined. CDR3 length: 13 residues. V lost 7 bases and J lost 0, with 7 bases in between. DNA for the CDR3: TGTGCCAGCATCACAGACTCTGGAAACACCATATATTTT. This gives the protein CASITDSGNTIYF.

The chain recombines TRBV6-2 or TRBV6-3 with TRBJ1-2; 9 bases map to TRBD1. With 7 bases clipped from V and 7 bases from J, the junction kept 4 bases outside the gene matches. In germline, CDR1 is MNHEY, CDR2 SVGEGT. The CDR3 totals 12 residues. The CDR3 DNA reads TGTGCCAGCAAACAGGGGGCGACTGGCTACACCTTC. This encodes CASKQGATGYTF.

This clonotype was found many times. The chain joins TRBV20-1 to TRBJ2-2; 8 positions agree with TRBD2. Germline V gene lookup returns CDR1 DFQATT and CDR2 SNEGSKA (reference sequence). Trimming took 3 bases from V and 1 from J; bases not matched to a gene: 7. The CDR3 contains 16 residues. The CDR3 is CSASPRGGMNTGELFF. CDR3 DNA: TGCAGTGCTAGCCCTCGGGGGGGCATGAACACCGGGGAGCTGTTTTTT.

This sequence joins TRBV20-1 and TRBJ1-4; 9 bases line up with TRBD1. The CDR3 is made up of 16 amino acids. CDR1 is DFQATT, CDR2 SNEGSKA, per germline (reference sequence). Trimming cost V 0 bases and J 7 bases; bases outside gene matches: 9. In nucleotides, the CDR3 is TGCAGTGCTAGAGATTATCTGGGACAGGGAGGTGAAAAACTGTTTTTT. Protein product: CSARDYLGQGGEKLFF.

This sequence joins TRBV10-3 and TRBJ2-1; the match to TRBD1 covers 9 bases. The V segment lost 1 base and the J segment 5 bases; nucleotides outside the gene matches: 18. Germline values: CDR1 ENHRY, CDR2 SYGVKD. The CDR3 runs to 20 residues. CDR3 DNA: TGTGCCATCAGTGAGTTCCTCAGATTATTCTTCGGGACAGGGAACAATGAGCAGTTCTTC. Protein product: CAISEFLRLFFGTGNNEQFF.